This T cell receptor (beta chain) originates from a study of cytomegalovirus exposure and HLA in healthy donors. The PCR made use of 60 Vbeta and 13 Jbeta primers. Repertoires were generated with immunoSEQ multiplex PCR, while TCRdb's copy carries only in-frame clones and drops some. The data show 130,000 to 150,000 clones, approximately 79% seen once. CDR3 length equals 13 residues. CDR1 and CDR2 from the germline V gene are LGHNA and YSLEER. The V end was cut by 1 base, the J end by 7 bases, with 8 bases between. The chain links TRBV4-3 to TRBJ1-5, with D unresolved. Sequencing was performed on PBMCs. This TCR was sampled from a man younger than 30 in good health and CMV-seropositive. The CDR3 sequence: CASSQVVGQPQHF. CDR3 bases: TGCGCCAGCAGCCAAGTGGTGGGCCAGCCCCAGCATTTT.